The next 22 T cell receptor beta chains were all read from a single sample in a study of high-grade serous ovarian cancer treatment subgroups. Profiled with immunoSEQ multiplex PCR; TCRdb holds only in-frame clones, not every one. The table has a few thousand clones, approximately 77% seen once. Tumor tissue was taken before any definitive surgery or chemotherapy was given. Specimen: tumor tissue. Receptors originate from a human donor with high-grade serous ovarian cancer.

This clone showed up just once. The chain has TRBV5-1 and TRBJ2-2; 8 positions agree with TRBD2. J gave up 1 base and V 2 bases, and 4 bases lay outside the gene matches. This CDR3 is built from 16 residues. The V gene's germline CDR1 is SGHRS and CDR2 YFSETQ. Here the CDR3 reads CASSFSGVGNTGELFF. Here the CDR3 DNA reads TGCGCCAGCAGCTTTAGCGGGGTAGGGAACACCGGGGAGCTGTTTTTT.

The V and J genes are TRBV7-9 and TRBJ2-7; no clear D. V was trimmed by 5 bases and J by 7 bases, leaving 24 bases between them. Germline V CDR1 and CDR2: SEHNR, FQNEAQ (reference sequence). This CDR3 is built from 16 residues. CDR3 bases: TGTGCCAGCAGCCCGAACCGGGCGCATCCCCCTCGGGAGCAGTACTTC. Its protein is CASSPNRAHPPREQYF.

This clone has a handful of counts. The chain couples TRBV4-3 to TRBJ2-1, with D possibly matching TRBD1 (6 bases). The V end lost 1 base, the J end lost 6 bases, and 10 bases lay between the germline ends. CDR3 length: 14 residues. Germline-derived CDR1 and CDR2 are LGHNA and YSLEER. The CDR3 is CASSQVGARNEQFF. The CDR3 bases are TGCGCCAGCAGCCAAGTGGGGGCGCGCAATGAGCAGTTCTTC.

The V and J genes are TRBV11-1 and TRBJ1-2; D gene uncertain. Germline CDR1 and CDR2: SGHAT and FQDESV (reference sequence). Trimming cost V 4 bases and J 2 bases, with 14 bases left between them. The CDR3 contains 15 residues. CDR3 in amino acids: CASSYVTTRNYGYTF. The CDR3 DNA sequence: TGTGCCAGCAGCTATGTCACGACAAGAAACTATGGCTACACCTTC.

This clone has more than one count but fewer than ten. V usage is TRBV5-4 and J usage is TRBJ1-4, with a possible D match to TRBD1 (5 bases). There are 16 residues in the CDR3. The V and J ends lost 0 bases and 3 bases respectively, with 12 bases between them. Germline assignment: CDR1 SGHNT and CDR2 YYREEE (reference sequence). CDR3 coding DNA: TGTGCCAGCAGCTTGGGCGGTAGGGGATCTAATGAAAAACTGTTTTTT. Protein sequence: CASSLGGRGSNEKLFF.

This clone was observed a handful of times. This chain joins TRBV6-6 and TRBJ2-7; no reliable D call. The germline V gene encodes CDR1 MNHNY and CDR2 SVGAGI (reference sequence). The V and J ends lost 5 bases and 5 bases respectively, with 7 bases between them. This CDR3 is built from 11 residues. DNA of the CDR3: TGTGCCAGCAGTCATCAGCACGAGCAGTACTTC. Its protein product is CASSHQHEQYF.

J is TRBJ2-2 and V is TRBV19; TRBD2 agrees at 8 bases. The junction had 15 bases not matched to a gene; V was cut back by 11 bases and J by 1 base. The CDR3 has 17 amino acids. Germline lookup yields CDR1 LNHDA and CDR2 SQIVND (reference sequence). This CDR3 is CASFPWGGRMNTGELFF. CDR3 nucleotides: TGTGCCTCCTTCCCCTGGGGCGGGAGGATGAACACCGGGGAGCTGTTTTTT.

The chain uses TRBV11-2 and TRBJ1-1; D remains ambiguous. The V gene lost 8 bases and the J gene lost 8 bases, with 18 bases spanning the gap. The CDR3 spans 13 residues. CDR1 and CDR2 (germline): SGHAT, FQNNGV. This CDR3 is CASRSPFLPEAFF. In DNA, the CDR3 is TGTGCCAGCCGTAGCCCATTCCTTCCCGAAGCTTTCTTT.

This chain joins TRBV19 and TRBJ2-1; TRBD1 matches at 10 bases. V gave up 7 bases and J gave up 4 bases; unmatched junction bases: 4. The CDR3 sequence is 14 residues long. Germline V lookup: CDR1 LNHDA, CDR2 SQIVND (reference sequence). The CDR3: CASMGQGRYNEQFF. The CDR3 bases are TGTGCCAGTATGGGACAGGGGAGGTACAATGAGCAGTTCTTC.

The gene calls are TRBV4-2 and TRBJ2-7; TRBD2 matches at 7 bases. CDR3 length equals 15 residues. J gave up 1 base and V 2 bases, and 5 bases lay outside the gene matches. Germline-derived CDR1 and CDR2 are LGHNA and YNFKEQ. CDR3 bases: TGTGCCAGCAGCCAATTGGGGAGGGATTCCTACGAGCAGTACTTC. This translates into CASSQLGRDSYEQYF.

As regards this clone: Distinct nucleotide sequences in the sample also encode this CDR3. V is TRBV9 and J is TRBJ2-5; a weak D match, TRBD1 (6 bases). V was pared by 0 bases and J by 5 bases, with 8 bases between. Germline V gene sequence: CDR1 SGDLS, CDR2 YYNGEE. This CDR3 is 13 amino acids long. The CDR3 nucleotides are TGTGCCAGCAGCGTAGCAGGGGAGGAGACCCAGTACTTC. This translates into CASSVAGEETQYF.

The V and J genes are TRBV11-2 and TRBJ1-1; 7 nucleotides align to TRBD1. The CDR3 covers 14 residues. With V trimmed by 0 bases and J by 4 bases, 2 bases remained unmatched. Germline V lookup: CDR1 SGHAT, CDR2 FQNNGV. CDR3 nucleotide sequence: TGTGCCAGCAGCTTAGAACCAGGGGGCACTGAAGCTTTCTTT. Translated, it gives CASSLEPGGTEAFF.

The chain uses TRBV10-2 and TRBJ2-5, with TRBD1 identical over 10 bases. Trimming took 3 bases from V and 7 from J; bases not matched to a gene: 8. This CDR3 spans 15 amino acids. Germline V gene data show CDR1 as WSHSY and CDR2 as SAAADI. CDR3 residues: CASSDRDRGLGTQYF. CDR3 bases: TGCGCCAGCAGTGACCGCGACAGGGGGCTGGGGACCCAGTACTTC.

V gene TRBV19 combines with J gene TRBJ2-1; TRBD1 agrees at 9 bases. V dropped 6 bases and J dropped 0; count of bases not matched to a gene: 9. The CDR3 has 17 residues. Germline lookup yields CDR1 LNHDA and CDR2 SQIVND (reference sequence). Written as DNA, the CDR3 is TGTGCCAGTAGACAGGGGGCAACCTCAAGCTCCTACAATGAGCAGTTCTTC. Its translation: CASRQGATSSSYNEQFF.

This chain connects TRBV19 to TRBJ2-7, with D possibly TRBD1 on 6 matching bases. Per the germline V gene, CDR1 is LNHDA and CDR2 is SQIVND (reference sequence). V was shortened by 3 bases and J by 3 bases, with 18 bases between the two germline ends. This CDR3 contains 16 residues. The CDR3 DNA follows: TGTGCCAGTAGTATCCCTAAGACAGGTGGTAGCTACGAGCAGTACTTC. Amino acid sequence: CASSIPKTGGSYEQYF.

The gene calls are TRBV7-2 and TRBJ1-5; 10 bases fit TRBD1. The V and J ends lost 0 bases and 9 bases, in that order; junction bases with no gene match: 8. CDR3 length: 16 residues. Germline CDR1 and CDR2: SGHTA and FQGNSA. The CDR3 nucleotides are TGTGCCAGCAGCTTAGCAGTGACAGGGGGCGGTCGGCCCCAGCATTTT. Protein product: CASSLAVTGGGRPQHF.

J is TRBJ1-6 and V is TRBV27, with TRBD1 identical over 9 bases. V shed 4 bases and J 0 bases; nucleotides not matched to a gene: 4. CDR1 is MNHEY, CDR2 SMNVEV, per germline (reference sequence). The CDR3 loop spans 17 amino acids. DNA of the CDR3: TGTGCCAGCAGTTGGGACAGGGCGGGCTCCTATAATTCACCCCTCCACTTT. Translation: CASSWDRAGSYNSPLHF.

The rearrangement uses TRBV29-1 and TRBJ1-1; D gene ambiguous. Germline loops: CDR1 SQVTM, CDR2 ANQGSEA. V was shortened by 1 base and J by 8 bases, with 11 bases between the two germline ends. CDR3 length: 12 residues. DNA of the CDR3: TGCAGCGTTGAAGGATCGGCCACCGAAGCTTTCTTT. It translates to CSVEGSATEAFF.

The chain recombines TRBV2 with TRBJ2-3; no clear D gene. The CDR3 spans 13 residues. The germline V gene has CDR1 SNHLY and CDR2 FYNNEI. Trimming took 8 bases from V and 0 from J, leaving 9 bases between them. CDR3 residues: CASAALSTDTQYF. In DNA, the CDR3 is TGTGCCAGCGCAGCACTCAGCACAGATACGCAGTATTTT.

The gene calls are TRBV7-5 and TRBJ2-3; TRBD2 reflects the table's D call only, with no check against the DNA. TRBV7-5 has pseudogene status. This CDR3 is 16 amino acids long. In nucleotides, the CDR3 is TGTGCCAGAATGGTCGGGAGGGCCGATTGCACAGATACGCAGTATTTT. Translating gives CARMVGRADCTDTQYF.

V usage is TRBV5-1 and J usage is TRBJ2-1; TRBD2 matches 11 bases. The CDR3 runs 14 residues. The trim removed 7 bases at V and 6 bases at J, leaving 6 bases unmatched. CDR1 and CDR2 from the germline V gene are SGHRS and YFSETQ. The CDR3 DNA sequence: TGCGCCAGCGCGGGGACTAGCGGTGTCAATGAGCAGTTCTTC. Translating gives CASAGTSGVNEQFF.

The chain links TRBV6-5 to TRBJ2-6; D might be TRBD2 (6 bases). Trimming took off 2 bases at V and 1 base at J, with 6 bases between the two ends. CDR3 length equals 15 residues. Looked up from germline, CDR1 is MNHEY and CDR2 is SVGAGI. CDR3 DNA: TGTGCCAGCAGTTACGCGGGATCTGGGGCCAACGTCCTGACTTTC. Residues: CASSYAGSGANVLTF.